The present entry profiles one T cell receptor beta chain with its context. Its antigen is currently unknown. This sample was included in a study of shared clonotypes between healthy human individuals. Looking at the study overall: The plates for each donor numbered three CD4 naive, three CD4 memory, two CD8 naive and one CD8 memory. Study-wide findings and caveats: Sequencing of the sorted subsets was shown by rarefaction to be incomplete despite large depth.

The germline V gene has CDR1 SNHLY and CDR2 FYNNEI. This CDR3 is built from 15 residues. V lost 3 bases and J lost 2, with 13 bases in between. The donors were all Caucasian adults (living in Nashville, Tennessee). Splitting the CD4+ cells yielded a CD45RA+ naive subset and a CD45RA-negative memory subset. TCRdb's copy holds only in-frame clones and misses some; the assay was immunoSEQ multiplex PCR. The data hold 2 million to 2.5 million clones, with 90% to 96% observed a single time. What was sequenced was naive CD4+ T cells sorted from blood. Subset reported: CD45RA+ positively selected. The sequence was obtained from a man aged 18 to 30 in good health. J is TRBJ2-5 and V is TRBV2; no firm D call. As DNA, the CDR3 is TGTGCCAGCAGTGAGCCCCAGGTCCTTCAAGAGACCCAGTACTTC. Translating it yields CASSEPQVLQETQYF.